These T cell receptor beta chains were read from a single sample in a study of T-cell memory formation after mild COVID-19. TCRdb ran MiXCR on the 5' RACE reads and lists one entry per CDR3 protein. The sample has almost 250,000 distinct CDR3 sequences, 15% seen once; the top ten hold about 2%. Sequenced input: PBMCs or a T cell subset sorted from them (not recorded which). The source is an adult woman who had mild COVID-19 (a few samples of this study predate the infection). Cell type and time point are not known. CDR3s include the opening cysteine and the closing phenylalanine or tryptophan. The D gene is left open where the match is weak. Clone sizes are given selectively: once, few, many, or a class where the clone is expanded.

d_call,v_call,clone_size,j_call,cdr3_aa
NA,TRBV12-3/TRBV12-4,NA,TRBJ1-2,CASSLAGLYGYTF
NA,TRBV15,once,TRBJ2-2,CATSRARGELFF
NA,TRBV7-3,few,TRBJ2-2,CASSTGATGELFF
NA,TRBV21-1,many,TRBJ1-1,CASSKHGGTGMNTEAFF
NA,TRBV5-1,NA,TRBJ1-1,CASSLVRSPRAEAFF
TRBD2,TRBV5-1,many,TRBJ2-1,CASSSGGYNEQFF
TRBD1,TRBV10-1,NA,TRBJ2-7,CASSESPGQGYEQYF
TRBD1,TRBV20-1,few,TRBJ1-1,CSARDRGRTEAFF
NA,TRBV29-1,few,TRBJ1-2,CSALEVLGTF
TRBD1,TRBV7-3,NA,TRBJ2-1,CASSFLRDRGRAPLYNEQFF
TRBD2,TRBV6-2/TRBV6-3,few,TRBJ2-1,CASSYSPASGTEANEQFF
NA,TRBV10-3,NA,TRBJ2-3,CAISERGVTDTQYF
NA,TRBV3-1,NA,TRBJ2-6,CASSQGYRAHSGANVLTF
NA,TRBV20-1,NA,TRBJ2-5,CSARVVLRSETQYF
NA,TRBV27,NA,TRBJ2-5,CASSLSGGKTQYF
NA,TRBV12-3/TRBV12-4,NA,TRBJ1-2,CASSLSGHYGYTF
NA,TRBV20-1,many,TRBJ2-7,CSASKQGGDEQYF
NA,TRBV6-1,few,TRBJ1-5,CASSEQATGNQPQHF
TRBD1,TRBV7-2,NA,TRBJ1-5,CASSAGQVSNQPQHF
NA,TRBV6-2/TRBV6-3,NA,TRBJ2-7,CPAPPMGSILPYEQYF
NA,TRBV5-5,many,TRBJ2-5,CASSRQVDYETQYF
NA,TRBV7-2,NA,TRBJ1-5,CASSPRLGAGNQPQHF
NA,TRBV30,NA,TRBJ2-5,CAWSGRGGHATQYF
TRBD2,TRBV6-5,few,TRBJ2-1,CASSSPRGGTTEQFF
TRBD2,TRBV20-1,few,TRBJ2-3,CSANSGVGPDTQYF
NA,TRBV5-1,many,TRBJ1-2,CASSRDTRIYGYTF